This is a list of T cell receptor beta chains from one sample in a study of blood T cell repertoires in COVID-19. The data were produced by immunoSEQ multiplex PCR, yet TCRdb's version contains in-frame clones alone and is incomplete. Of 210,000 or so clones listed, about 80% are singletons. The source material was peripheral blood. These receptors came from a woman aged 80 or over with COVID-19, enrolled during active disease. CDR3s include the opening cysteine and the closing phenylalanine or tryptophan. The order of the fields is V gene, CDR3 protein.

TRBV5-1	CASSPGVADNTGELFF
TRBV20-1	CSVLDRAEAFF
TRBV18	CASSSLSQGVLSTGELFF
TRBV10-3	CAISEQAPNEQYF
TRBV18	CASSPTESMSLSGYTF
TRBV6-6	CASSYSRYNEQFF
TRBV6-1	CASSEAGGQGNEKLFF
TRBV24-1	CATSGTGAGELFF
TRBV5-8	CASSRSAGQGRREQYF
TRBV19	CASSGHLGSEQFF
TRBV5-1	CASSLVWRGGQPQHF
TRBV7-3	CASSPQGGGDEQYF
TRBV19	CASRDSSMYSNQPQHF
TRBV7-9	CASSSVPGQGTYEQYF
TRBV21-1	CASSNLKGAGGYTF
TRBV14	CASSQDRGGFTDTQYF
TRBV11-2	CASSLSGDYNEQFF
TRBV6-6	CASSYSILAENEQFF
TRBV7-3	CASSSGLAGTDTQYF
TRBV19	CASISPGGTILGGAFF
TRBV6-5	CASRARFNSPLHF
TRBV2	CASSEQGYQETQYF
TRBV5-5	CAGKQDPMNTEAFF